This TCR beta chain came from a study of OX40 agonist ivuxolimab in advanced cancers. Sequencing was performed with immunoSEQ multiplex PCR; in TCRdb, only in-frame clones are kept and a portion is missing. The sample consists of 70,000 or so clones, around 91% of them appearing once. This clone was recorded only once. Systemic immunosuppression or autoimmune disease history was grounds to exclude patients. V gave up 3 bases and J gave up 8 bases, with 12 bases separating them. Germline V gene lookup returns CDR1 SGHRS and CDR2 YFSETQ. The CDR3 runs 14 residues. The J gene is TRBJ1-6, the V gene TRBV5-1; D call uncertain. The TCR comes from an adult with an advanced solid tumor such as melanoma, head and neck, liver or kidney cancer. The sequencing used CD4+ or CD8+ T cells sorted from blood, collected in a trial of the OX40 agonist ivuxolimab. The CDR3 sequence: CASSSGPSDSPLHF. CDR3 in DNA: TGCGCCAGCAGCTCCGGGCCGTCTGATTCACCCCTCCACTTT.